This TCR beta chain came from a study of blood T cell repertoires in COVID-19. Authors' data handling: Amplification of reference gene primers was used by the study to estimate nucleated cell counts. The assay was immunoSEQ multiplex PCR, and TCRdb's table has in-frame clones only and misses some. V and J calls and clone size come straight from that table; D and trimming were deduced from the DNA. Counted here are some 200,000 clones, about 90% occurring once; the ten biggest clones make up about a tenth. The length of the CDR3 is 15 residues. V lost 6 bases, J lost 4 bases, and 8 bases stayed unmatched. Germline CDR1 is LNHDA and CDR2 is SQIVND (reference sequence).

The receptor comes from an older woman with COVID-19, enrolled during active disease. The chain has TRBV19 and TRBJ2-5; 10 nucleotides align to TRBD1. Sequenced material: peripheral blood. The CDR3 loop reads CASRRIDRGLETQYF. In DNA form, the CDR3 reads TGTGCCAGTAGACGGATCGACAGGGGGCTAGAGACCCAGTACTTC. Using reference TRBV19 and TRBJ2-5 for the parts outside the CDR3, the full variable domain is DGGITQSPKYLFRKEGQNVTLSCEQNLNHDAMYWYRQDPGQGLRLIYYSQIVNDFQKGDIAEGYSVSREKKESFPLTVTSAQKNPTAFYLCASRRIDRGLETQYFGPGTRLLVL.